This T cell receptor beta chain was captured by sequencing in a study of T cell repertoires in cytomegalovirus infection. This clonotype was observed once. What it recognizes is unknown. TCRdb used MiXCR to reprocess the reads, holding one entry per CDR3 protein. The sample comprises hundreds of thousands of distinct CDR3 sequences, roughly 33% of which are singletons, and around 11% rests with the top ten. The material was cultured CD8+ T cells from PBMCs, obtained from culture after CMV antigen stimulation. The source of this sequence is a human donor in good health (CMV status not recorded). Some clones in this sample may be carry-over from other donors' samples.

The CDR3 nucleotides read TGCGCCAGCAGTGAGTCGATCGGGTCTAAGTACACAGATACGCAGTATTTT. This encodes CASSESIGSKYTDTQYF. The V gene is TRBV10-1, the J gene TRBJ2-3; no firm D call. The CDR3 is 17 amino acids. V gave up 0 bases and J gave up 2 bases, with 15 bases separating them. Germline V gene data show CDR1 as WNHNN and CDR2 as SYGVQD (reference sequence).